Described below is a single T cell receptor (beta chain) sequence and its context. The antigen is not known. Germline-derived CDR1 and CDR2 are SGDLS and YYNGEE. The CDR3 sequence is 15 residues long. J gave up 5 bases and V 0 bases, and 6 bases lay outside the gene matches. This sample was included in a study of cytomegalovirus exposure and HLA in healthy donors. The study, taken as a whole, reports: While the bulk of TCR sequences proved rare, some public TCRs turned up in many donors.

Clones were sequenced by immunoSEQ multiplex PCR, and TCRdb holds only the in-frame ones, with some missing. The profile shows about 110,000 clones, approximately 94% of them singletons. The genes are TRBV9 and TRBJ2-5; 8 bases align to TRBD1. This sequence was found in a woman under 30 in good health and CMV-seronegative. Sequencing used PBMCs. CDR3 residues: CASSVAGGGTETQYF. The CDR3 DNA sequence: TGTGCCAGCAGCGTAGCAGGGGGCGGGACGGAGACCCAGTACTTC. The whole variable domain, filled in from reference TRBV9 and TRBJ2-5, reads DSGVTQTPKHLITATGQRVTLRCSPRSGDLSVYWYQQSLDQGLQFLIQYYNGEERAKGNILERFSAQQFPDLHSELNLSSLELGDSALYFCASSVAGGGTETQYFGPGTRLLVL.